The clone carrying this TCR beta chain came up many times. As yet, its antigen is unknown. Germline assignment: CDR1 MGHRA and CDR2 YSYEKL. The CDR3 is 17 amino acids. V lost 0 bases and J lost 1; bases outside the gene matches: 8. Ahead of thyroid surgery, no patient had received treatment of any kind. Original data processing: In papillary thyroid cancer, a distant-metastasis classifier was built using CDR3 differences across clinicopathological groups. Through MiXCR, TCRdb re-clonotyped the PCR reads. These V and J calls originate from TCRdb's pipeline instead of the authors' own analysis. Among 35,000 to 40,000 clones listed, about 27% were seen once. This sample is part of a study of metastatic and nonmetastatic thyroid tumors. The wider study: Malignant and benign thyroid patients had repertoires compared in peripheral blood and tumor or nodule tissue. The study, taken as a whole, reports: Benign nodules were reported to have significantly lower TCR beta diversity than malignant thyroid tumors, in blood and tumor.

This sequence joins TRBV4-1 and TRBJ2-7, with 8 nucleotides matching TRBD2. Input material: blood. This sequence was found in a male donor with papillary thyroid cancer or a benign thyroid nodule (not recorded which). Some clones in this sample may be carry-over from other donors' samples. CDR3 in amino acids: CASSQDQERESSYEQYF. For the CDR3, the DNA is TGCGCCAGCAGCCAAGATCAGGAGCGGGAGTCGTCCTACGAGCAGTACTTC.